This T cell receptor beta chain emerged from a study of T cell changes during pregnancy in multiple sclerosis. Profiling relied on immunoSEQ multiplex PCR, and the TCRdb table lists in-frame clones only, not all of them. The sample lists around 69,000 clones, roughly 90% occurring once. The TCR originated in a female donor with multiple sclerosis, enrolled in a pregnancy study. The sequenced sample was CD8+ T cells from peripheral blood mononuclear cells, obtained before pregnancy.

In nucleotides, the CDR3 is TGTGCCAGCAGTGATGAGGCGGGGTCCTACAATGAGCAGTTCTTC. This sequence encodes CASSDEAGSYNEQFF. This chain links TRBV6-1 with TRBJ2-1; the D gene is possibly TRBD2 (6 bases). Germline loops: CDR1 MNHNS, CDR2 SASEGT. There are 15 residues in the CDR3. V lost 3 bases, J lost 1 base, and 10 bases lay in between.